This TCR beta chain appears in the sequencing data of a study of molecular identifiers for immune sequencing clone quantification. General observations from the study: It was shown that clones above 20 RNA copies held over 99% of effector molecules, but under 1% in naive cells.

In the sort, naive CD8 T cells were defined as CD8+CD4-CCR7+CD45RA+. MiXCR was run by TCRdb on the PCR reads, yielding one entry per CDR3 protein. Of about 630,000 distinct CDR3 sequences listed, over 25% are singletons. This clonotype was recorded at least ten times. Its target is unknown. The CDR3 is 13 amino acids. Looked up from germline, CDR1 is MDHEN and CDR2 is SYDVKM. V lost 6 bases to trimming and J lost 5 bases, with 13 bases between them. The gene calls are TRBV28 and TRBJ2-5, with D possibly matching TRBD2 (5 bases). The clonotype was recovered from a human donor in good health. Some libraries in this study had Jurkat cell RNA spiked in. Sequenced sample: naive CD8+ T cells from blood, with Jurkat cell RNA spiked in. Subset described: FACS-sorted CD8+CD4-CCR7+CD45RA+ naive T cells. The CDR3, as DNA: TGTGCCAGCAGAACCGGGATTCAGGAGACCCAGTACTTC. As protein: CASRTGIQETQYF.